Listed below are T cell receptor beta chains from one sample, sequenced in a study of T-cell memory formation after mild COVID-19. TCRdb itself ran the 5' RACE reads through MiXCR, one entry per CDR3 protein. The data show about 350,000 distinct CDR3 sequences, 12% to 15% seen once. Sequenced: PBMCs or a T cell subset sorted from them (not recorded which). Receptors were obtained from a man between 18 and 29 years old who had mild COVID-19 (a few samples of this study predate the infection). Cell type and time point are not known. Both conserved end residues are part of each CDR3. The D gene is left open where the match is weak. Size is stated for part of the rows, as once, few or many counts, or as a class when the clone is expanded.

j_call v_call clone_size d_call cdr3_nt cdr3_aa
TRBJ2-2 TRBV7-9 many - TGTGCCAGCATTGTCGGAAACACCGGGGAGCTGTTTTTT CASIVGNTGELFF
TRBJ2-7 TRBV29-1 few TRBD1 TGCAGCGTTGTGGGACAGGGGCTAGTGGACGAGCAGTACTTC CSVVGQGLVDEQYF
TRBJ2-5 TRBV10-2 - - TGCGCCAGCAGGACCTCTATGGGGGAAGGTGAGACCCAGTACTTC CASRTSMGEGETQYF
TRBJ1-6 TRBV4-3 few - TGCGCCAGCAGCCGTCGACAGTGGCGGGGTTCACCCCTCCACTTT CASSRRQWRGSPLHF
TRBJ2-5 TRBV29-1 few - TGCAGCGTTGTGTTGGGGGGCCGGGGAGAGACCCAGTACTTC CSVVLGGRGETQYF
TRBJ2-1 TRBV15 few - TGTGCCACCACCCCGGGTTCCTACAATGAGCAGTTCTTC CATTPGSYNEQFF
TRBJ1-6 TRBV4-1 few - TGCGCCAGCAGCAAAGCGAGGGATTCACCCCTCCACTTT CASSKARDSPLHF
TRBJ2-1 TRBV19 - - TGTGCCAGTAGTATAGGCGGCTCGGGGGCCTACAATGAGCAGTTCTTC CASSIGGSGAYNEQFF
TRBJ2-1 TRBV24-1 few - TGTGCCACCAGTGATTACGGGGCCGCAGGGAATGAGCAGTTCTTC CATSDYGAAGNEQFF
TRBJ2-2 TRBV5-1 few TRBD2 TGCGCCAGCATATGGGAGCGGGGAGACACCGGGGAGCTGTTTTTT CASIWERGDTGELFF
TRBJ1-5 TRBV3-1 few - TGTGCCAGCAGCCAAGCAGGGATTCAGCCCCAGCATTTT CASSQAGIQPQHF
TRBJ2-5 TRBV6-2/TRBV6-3 few - TGTGCCACCTTCTCAGGAGGTGGAGAGACCCAGTACTTC CATFSGGGETQYF
TRBJ1-4 TRBV15 few - TGTGCCACCAGCCGGGACTCGACTAATGAAAAACTGTTTTTT CATSRDSTNEKLFF
TRBJ2-2 TRBV20-1 - - TGCAGTGCTAGAGACCAGGAGGACCCGGGGGCGGGGGAGCTGTTTTTT CSARDQEDPGAGELFF
TRBJ2-7 TRBV6-5 - - TGTGCCAGCAGTTACTCGAGCACAGTTTACGAGCAGTACTTC CASSYSSTVYEQYF
TRBJ1-3 TRBV11-2 few - TGTGCCAGCAGCCAGAGCCCGCGAAACACCATATATTTT CASSQSPRNTIYF
TRBJ2-5 TRBV6-2/TRBV6-3 many - TGTGCCAGCAGTTACTCGGCAGGGGTCGGCGAGACCCAGTACTTC CASSYSAGVGETQYF
TRBJ2-5 TRBV7-2 - TRBD1 TGTGCCAGCAGGTTTACAGGGGAAGAGACCCAGTACTTC CASRFTGEETQYF
TRBJ2-5 TRBV18 - - TGTGCCAGCTCACCGGGGGGGCCAGAGACCCAGTACTTC CASSPGGPETQYF
TRBJ2-3 TRBV7-6 few - TGTGCCAGCAGCTTAAGTCCTGGGCAGGAACCCTTTAATACGCAGTATTTT CASSLSPGQEPFNTQYF
TRBJ2-1 TRBV23-1 - - TGCGCCAGCAGTCCGGCAGCCTACAATGAGCAGTTCTTC CASSPAAYNEQFF
TRBJ2-7 TRBV7-9 - TRBD2 TGTGCCAGCAGATCGACTAGCGGGAGCTCCTACGAGCAGTACTTC CASRSTSGSSYEQYF
TRBJ2-5 TRBV29-1 - - TGCAGCGTTGGTCGGGGCGGCGAGACCCAGTACTTC CSVGRGGETQYF
TRBJ1-2 TRBV6-1 few TRBD1 TGTGCCAGCAGCGCCGGGACAGGTCCTGTGTATGGCTACACCTTC CASSAGTGPVYGYTF